A selection of T cell receptor beta chains follows, all from one sample in a study of regulatory T cells in long-lasting Graves disease. TCRdb analysed the multiplex PCR reads with MiXCR anew, one entry per CDR3 protein. Here the sample spans about 320,000 distinct CDR3 sequences, 15% to 20% being singletons. The sample in question was peripheral blood mononuclear cells (PBMCs), obtained at new diagnosis, from a patient treated with antithyroid drugs. The source of these receptors is a female donor with Graves disease. The CDR3 runs from the conserved cysteine through the conserved F or W. D genes are given only for firm matches. Clone size is not always given. Where it is, it says once, few, many or a class for expanded clones.

d_gene: TRBD1
v_gene: TRBV5-1
abundance: few
j_gene: TRBJ1-1
CDR3nt: TGCGCCAGCAGCTCCTCCGGGACAGGCTCGAACACTGAAGCTTTCTTT
CDR3aa: CASSSSGTGSNTEAFF

d_gene: NA
v_gene: TRBV27
abundance: NA
j_gene: TRBJ1-1
CDR3nt: TGTGCCAGCAGTTTAATACAGGCGAACACTGAAGCTTTCTTT
CDR3aa: CASSLIQANTEAFF

d_gene: NA
v_gene: TRBV7-9
abundance: many
j_gene: TRBJ2-7
CDR3nt: TGTGCCAGCAGCTTAGGAGCGAATCTCTTGTACGAGCAGTACTTC
CDR3aa: CASSLGANLLYEQYF

d_gene: TRBD2
v_gene: TRBV6-2/TRBV6-3
abundance: few
j_gene: TRBJ2-1
CDR3nt: TGTGCCAGCAGTACTGAGGGGCGACTAGCGGGAACCTACAATGAGCAGTTCTTC
CDR3aa: CASSTEGRLAGTYNEQFF

d_gene: TRBD2
v_gene: TRBV11-3
abundance: many
j_gene: TRBJ2-1
CDR3nt: TGTGCCAGCAGCCCCACGAACCGGGGGCTAGCGGGAGGTAATGAGCAGTTCTTC
CDR3aa: CASSPTNRGLAGGNEQFF

d_gene: TRBD1
v_gene: TRBV12-3/TRBV12-4
abundance: many
j_gene: TRBJ1-4
CDR3nt: TGTGCCAGCAGTTCCGGACAGGGGGCGCGGGAAAAACTGTTTTTT
CDR3aa: CASSSGQGAREKLFF

d_gene: TRBD2
v_gene: TRBV12-3/TRBV12-4
abundance: few
j_gene: TRBJ2-3
CDR3nt: TGTGCCAGCAGTTGGTCTAGCGGGAGAACAGATACGCAGTATTTT
CDR3aa: CASSWSSGRTDTQYF

d_gene: TRBD1
v_gene: TRBV7-9
abundance: NA
j_gene: TRBJ2-2
CDR3nt: TGTGCCAGCAGCTTACGGACAGGGGTGGGGGAGCTGTTTTTT
CDR3aa: CASSLRTGVGELFF

d_gene: NA
v_gene: TRBV13
abundance: many
j_gene: TRBJ2-7
CDR3nt: TGTGCCAGCAGCGCTCCCAGGGACGAGCAGTACTTC
CDR3aa: CASSAPRDEQYF

d_gene: NA
v_gene: TRBV3-1
abundance: NA
j_gene: TRBJ2-5
CDR3nt: TGTGCCAGCAGCCAAGATCTCCGAGGGCTACAAGAGACCCAGTACTTC
CDR3aa: CASSQDLRGLQETQYF

d_gene: NA
v_gene: TRBV27
abundance: many
j_gene: TRBJ2-5
CDR3nt: TGTGCCAGCAGTTTCTCGGGGCCAGGGACCCAGTACTTC
CDR3aa: CASSFSGPGTQYF

d_gene: NA
v_gene: TRBV6-4
abundance: few
j_gene: TRBJ2-3
CDR3nt: TGTGCCAGCAGTGAGAGGAGCACAGATACGCAGTATTTT
CDR3aa: CASSERSTDTQYF

d_gene: TRBD1
v_gene: TRBV7-2
abundance: many
j_gene: TRBJ2-5
CDR3nt: TGTGCCAGCAGCTTTCTAGGGGGCTCGGAGACCCAGTACTTC
CDR3aa: CASSFLGGSETQYF

d_gene: TRBD2
v_gene: TRBV19
abundance: many
j_gene: TRBJ2-6
CDR3nt: TGTGCCAGTAGTATAGAGGGACTAGCGGGGGTCGTTGGTTCTGGGGCCAACGTCCTGACTTTC
CDR3aa: CASSIEGLAGVVGSGANVLTF

d_gene: TRBD1
v_gene: TRBV11-2
abundance: many
j_gene: TRBJ1-4
CDR3nt: TGTGCCAGCAGCCCAAGGGGGCAGGGTAATGAAAAACTGTTTTTT
CDR3aa: CASSPRGQGNEKLFF